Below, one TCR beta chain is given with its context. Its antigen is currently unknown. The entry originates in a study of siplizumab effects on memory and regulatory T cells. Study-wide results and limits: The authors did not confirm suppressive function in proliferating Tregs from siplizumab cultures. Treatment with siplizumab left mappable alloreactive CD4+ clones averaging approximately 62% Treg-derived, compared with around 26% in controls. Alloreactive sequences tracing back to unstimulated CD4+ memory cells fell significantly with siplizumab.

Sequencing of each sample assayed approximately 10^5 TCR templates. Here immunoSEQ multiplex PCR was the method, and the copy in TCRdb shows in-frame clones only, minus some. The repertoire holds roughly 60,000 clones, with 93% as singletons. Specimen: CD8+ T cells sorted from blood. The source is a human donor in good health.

The CDR3 DNA is TGTGCCAGCAGCTTGTCTCGCGAGGCGGGAGGGTTTGGAGATACGCAGTATTTT. It specifies CASSLSREAGGFGDTQYF. The gene calls are TRBV5-6 and TRBJ2-3; TRBD2 aligns across 9 bases. Germline V CDR1 and CDR2: SGHDT, YYEEEE. V shed 1 base, J shed 5 bases, and the junction held 14 bases outside the gene matches. The CDR3 has 18 residues.